The clone carrying this T cell receptor beta chain was seen a few times. During its preparation, the TCRbeta library received unique molecular identifiers. In TCRdb, the PCR reads were re-called with MiXCR into one record per CDR3 protein. The sample includes 170,000 or so distinct CDR3 sequences, more than 6.5% seen only once; the top ten take more than 2.5%. V gave up 0 bases and J gave up 4 bases, with 10 bases separating them. CDR1 and CDR2 (germline): SGHRS, YFSETQ. The CDR3 has 14 amino acids. This sample was included in a study of T-cell reconstitution after alpha-beta-depleted transplantation in children.

The rearrangement uses TRBV5-1 and TRBJ1-2; D ambiguous. The source of this sequence is a human donor who donated a stem cell graft to a child with Wiskott-Aldrich syndrome. The input for sequencing was PBMCs from the stem cell graft donor, taken from the stem cell graft. The CDR3 DNA is TGCGCCAGCAGCTTGGCGGCGTTCGGCTATGGCTACACCTTC. As protein: CASSLAAFGYGYTF.